This paragraph reports one T cell receptor (beta chain). TCRdb passed the 5' RACE reads through MiXCR, listing each CDR3 protein once. This table has some 12,000 distinct CDR3 sequences, 47% appearing once. The CDR3 length is 16 residues. From germline, CDR1 is SGHTA and CDR2 FQGNSA. V lost 2 bases to trimming and J lost 5 bases, with 17 bases between them. The TCR was taken from a female donor with breast cancer. The rearrangement joins TRBV7-2 to TRBJ2-3, with D perhaps TRBD1 (6 bases). Sequenced material: tumor-infiltrating naive CD4+ T cells sorted from the breast tumor. The subset is: naive CD4+ T cells, CD4+CD45RA+CD25-. The CDR3 loop is CASSLRRTGIGDTQYF. The CDR3 DNA is TGTGCCAGCAGCTTAAGGCGAACAGGGATTGGAGATACGCAGTATTTT.